This T cell receptor beta chain was sequenced for a study of control samples from healthy donors and cancer patients. Profiling relied on immunoSEQ multiplex PCR, and the TCRdb table lists in-frame clones only, not all of them. The repertoire holds under 200,000 clones, with about 94% as singletons. Per the germline V gene, CDR1 is SGDLS and CDR2 is YYNGEE. The CDR3 totals 15 residues. V lost 3 bases and J 0 bases, leaving 10 bases between the germline ends. This clonotype was sampled from a middle-aged woman in good health. The chain uses TRBV9 and TRBJ1-3; D perhaps matches TRBD1 (5 bases). The sample consisted of blood. This CDR3 reads CASSARDGSGNTIYF. DNA for the CDR3: TGTGCCAGCAGCGCCAGGGACGGCTCTGGAAACACCATATATTTT. The variable domain in full, completed from reference TRBV9 and TRBJ1-3, reads DSGVTQTPKHLITATGQRVTLRCSPRSGDLSVYWYQQSLDQGLQFLIQYYNGEERAKGNILERFSAQQFPDLHSELNLSSLELGDSALYFCASSARDGSGNTIYFGEGSWLTVV.